This T cell receptor beta chain was retrieved from a study of blood T cell repertoires in COVID-19. Study at large: PBMCs, B-cell-depleted T cells, or T cells provided the cDNA or gDNA that made up the material.

Study processing details: Nucleated cell counts were estimated from reference gene primer amplification. Only in-frame clones appear in the TCRdb table, and some are missing; sequencing was by immunoSEQ multiplex PCR. That table furnishes V, J and clone size, whereas the DNA furnished D and trimming. The table has 150,000 to 200,000 clones, around 79% seen once. The V gene's germline CDR1 is WSHSY and CDR2 SAAADI. V was pared by 3 bases and J by 0 bases, with 8 bases of the junction left unmatched. The CDR3 length is 17 residues. The gene calls are TRBV10-2 and TRBJ2-7; TRBD1 matches 10 bases. The TCR sequence derives from a woman in her 70s with acute or convalescent COVID-19. Sequenced input: peripheral blood. CDR3 DNA: TGCGCCAGCAGTGAACCGGGACAGGGGCGCAGCTCCTACGAGCAGTACTTC. Translating gives CASSEPGQGRSSYEQYF.